This TCR beta chain was sequenced for a study of blood T cell repertoires in COVID-19. Study at large: Some COVID-19 samples were acute and others convalescent; all came from the United States, Italy and Spain. Sources were T cells, B-cell-depleted T cells, or PBMCs; the material itself was cDNA or gDNA.

Source study methods: Amplification with reference gene primers provided the estimates of nucleated cell counts. The data were produced by immunoSEQ multiplex PCR, yet TCRdb's version contains in-frame clones alone and is incomplete. D and trimming were read from the DNA, whereas the V and J calls and clone size are those reported in that table. The sample lists 99,000 or so clones; roughly 85% were seen once. This clone has more than one count but fewer than ten. Per the germline V gene, CDR1 is SGHNT and CDR2 is YYREEE (reference sequence). The CDR3 totals 14 residues. V gave up 4 bases and J gave up 6 bases; unmatched junction bases: 7.

The TCR comes from an elderly woman with acute or convalescent COVID-19. The V and J genes are TRBV5-4 and TRBJ1-1; 9 nucleotides line up with TRBD1. The sequenced sample consisted of peripheral blood. CDR3 in amino acids: CASSAQGARSEAFF. As DNA, the CDR3 is TGTGCCAGCAGCGCACAGGGGGCGCGGTCTGAAGCTTTCTTT.